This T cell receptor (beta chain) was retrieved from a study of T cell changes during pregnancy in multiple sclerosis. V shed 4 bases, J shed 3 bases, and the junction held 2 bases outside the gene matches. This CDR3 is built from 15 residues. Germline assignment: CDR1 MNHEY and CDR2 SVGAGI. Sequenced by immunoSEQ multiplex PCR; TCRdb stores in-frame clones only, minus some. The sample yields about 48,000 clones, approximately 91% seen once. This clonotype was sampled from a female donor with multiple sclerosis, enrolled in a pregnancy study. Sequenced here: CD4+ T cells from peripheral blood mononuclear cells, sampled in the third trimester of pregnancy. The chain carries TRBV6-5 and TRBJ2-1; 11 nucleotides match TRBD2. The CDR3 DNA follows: TGTGCCAGCAGTTCCGGACTAGCGGGCTACAATGAGCAGTTCTTC. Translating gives CASSSGLAGYNEQFF.